This TCR beta chain comes out of a study of cytomegalovirus exposure and HLA in healthy donors. Whole-study findings and limits: A subsequent analysis found that TCR clusters from the first cohort also tended to co-occur in the approximately 130 validation repertoires, with 90% to 95% of cluster scores above 0.

CDR1 and CDR2 (germline): ENHRY, SYGVKD. V was pared by 6 bases and J by 0 bases, with 6 bases between. This CDR3 contains 12 residues. Clones were read by immunoSEQ multiplex PCR, and TCRdb kept only the in-frame ones, dropping some. The sample lists about 100,000 clones; over 75% were seen once. The donors were part of the validation cohort of roughly 110 subjects. That cohort was separate from the first cohort, which comprised about 670 subjects. Note on this clone: Its cognate antigen is unknown.

The rearrangement links TRBV10-3 to TRBJ2-7, with D unresolved. This receptor was identified in a woman aged 18-29 years in good health and CMV-seronegative. The source material was PBMCs. CDR3 in DNA: TGTGCCATCAGAGACAACTCCTACGAGCAGTACTTC. Amino acid sequence: CAIRDNSYEQYF.